The 11 T cell receptor beta chains below were found in one sample sequenced in a study of cytomegalovirus exposure and HLA in healthy donors. This PCR relied on a set of 60 Vbeta primers and 13 Jbeta primers. Produced via immunoSEQ multiplex PCR; TCRdb's table is partial and in-frame only. Of 150,000 to 200,000 clones listed, 82% are singletons. The material sequenced was PBMCs. These TCRs come from a woman between 45 and 65 years old in good health and CMV-seronegative.

Comments on this clone: Sequence at one end of the junction differs from germline and may be a read error. This chain uses TRBV5-4 with TRBJ2-7; TRBD1 aligns across 10 bases. Germline CDR1 SGHNT, CDR2 YYREEE (reference sequence). The CDR3 extends over 15 amino acids. This chain's CDR3 is CASSLTGGLNYEQCF. For the CDR3, the DNA is TGTGCCAGCAGTCTGACAGGGGGCCTAAACTACGAGCAGTGCTTC.

The chain has TRBV5-4 and TRBJ1-5, with TRBD1 matching over 9 bases. This CDR3 contains 15 residues. The ends lost 3 bases at V and 3 bases at J; junction bases unmatched: 4. Germline V CDR1 and CDR2: SGHNT, YYREEE (reference sequence). As DNA, the CDR3 is TGTGCCAGCAGCTCCGGGACAGGGCTCAATCAGCCCCAGCATTTT. Amino acids: CASSSGTGLNQPQHF.

The V and J genes are TRBV27 and TRBJ2-1; 7 bases line up with TRBD1. The CDR3 is 15 amino acids. The V segment lost 3 bases and the J segment 4 bases; nucleotides outside the gene matches: 6. Germline V lookup: CDR1 MNHEY, CDR2 SMNVEV (reference sequence). This CDR3 reads CASSFKPGQYNEQFF. The CDR3 DNA sequence: TGTGCCAGCAGTTTCAAACCGGGACAGTACAATGAGCAGTTCTTC.

The chain recombines TRBV10-3 with TRBJ2-3, with TRBD1 as a possible D gene (6 bases). The germline gives CDR1 ENHRY, CDR2 SYGVKD. Trimming took off 7 bases at V and 5 bases at J, with 10 bases between the two ends. The CDR3 covers 12 residues. The CDR3 reads CAITEGGDTQYF. The CDR3 DNA reads as TGTGCCATCACCGAAGGGGGAGATACGCAGTATTTT.

Turning to this clone: At one end, the junction sequence differs from germline, possibly due to a read error. This sequence joins TRBV5-1 and TRBJ2-5; 7 bases match TRBD1. The germline V gene encodes CDR1 SGHRS and CDR2 YFSETQ. This CDR3 has 16 amino acids. The CDR3 nucleotides read TGCGCCAGCAGTTTGGCTCCAGGACAGGAACAGGGGACCCAGTACTTC. The encoded protein is CASSLAPGQEQGTQYF.

The chain combines TRBV7-2 with TRBJ2-1, with 11 bases matching TRBD1. The J segment lost 6 bases and the V segment lost 5 bases, leaving 3 bases of the junction unmatched. Looked up from germline, CDR1 is SGHTA and CDR2 is FQGNSA. The CDR3 covers 14 residues. The CDR3 region is CASSQDRGRNEQFF. CDR3 sequence (DNA): TGTGCCAGCAGCCAGGACAGGGGGCGCAATGAGCAGTTCTTC.

This chain joins TRBV28 and TRBJ2-7, with 13 bases fitting TRBD2. The CDR3 is 15 residues long. Germline CDR1 reads MDHEN; CDR2 reads SYDVKM. V lost 6 bases, J lost 5 bases, and 7 bases stayed unmatched. The CDR3 spells CASRAGGLAGDEQYF. In DNA, the CDR3 is TGTGCCAGCAGGGCCGGCGGACTAGCGGGGGACGAGCAGTACTTC.

J is TRBJ2-1 and V is TRBV4-2, with 13 bases matching TRBD2. V shed 0 bases and J 6 bases; nucleotides not matched to a gene: 2. CDR3 size: 16 residues. From germline, CDR1 is LGHNA and CDR2 YNFKEQ. In DNA, the CDR3 is TGTGCCAGCAGCCAAGACGGACTAGCGGGGGTCAATGAGCAGTTCTTC. This codes for CASSQDGLAGVNEQFF.

The CDR3 sequence is CASRPGQGRVKGYTF. The CDR3 coding sequence is TGTGCCAGCAGGCCCGGACAGGGTAGGGTGAAAGGCTACACCTTC. This rearrangement joins TRBV7-6 to TRBJ1-2, with 8 bases fitting TRBD1. The CDR3 is made up of 15 amino acids. V trimming: 6 bases; J trimming: 8 bases; junction bases outside the gene matches: 14. Germline CDR1 and CDR2: SGHVS and FNYEAQ.

The chain has TRBV7-2 and TRBJ1-2; TRBD1 agrees at 8 bases. The CDR3 runs 16 residues. The V segment lost 1 base and the J segment 1 base; nucleotides outside the gene matches: 5. Germline CDR1 SGHTA, CDR2 FQGNSA. CDR3 coding DNA: TGTGCCAGCAGCTTAGATCCAGGGGGCGATAACTATGGCTACACCTTC. Translated, it gives CASSLDPGGDNYGYTF.

This clone showed up just a few times. The V and J genes are TRBV27 and TRBJ1-1; TRBD1 aligns across 8 bases. CDR1 and CDR2 (germline): MNHEY, SMNVEV (reference sequence). This CDR3 contains 14 residues. V was pared by 5 bases and J by 4 bases, with 6 bases of the junction left unmatched. Here the CDR3 DNA reads TGTGCCAGCAGTCACGGGACAGGTCCCACTGAAGCTTTCTTT. As protein: CASSHGTGPTEAFF.